This T cell receptor (beta chain) appears in the sequencing data of a study of blood T cell repertoires in COVID-19. Study-wide background: The cDNA or gDNA used as material had been derived from T cells, B-cell-depleted T cells, or PBMCs.

Authors' data handling: How many nucleated cells were present was estimated from reference gene primer amplification. Assay used: immunoSEQ multiplex PCR; TCRdb lists only in-frame clones, some missing. V and J calls and clone size are as listed in that table; D and trimming were resolved from the DNA. The top ten hold under 2.5% of the sample, which has approximately 280,000 clones, roughly 89% seen once. This clone has only one observation. Germline V gene lookup returns CDR1 SQVTM and CDR2 ANQGSEA. The ends were cut back, 4 bases at V and 5 bases at J, with 14 bases in the middle. CDR3 size: 13 residues.

The TCR was taken from a man in his forties or fifties with acute or convalescent COVID-19. Sequencing was done on a sample of peripheral blood. This chain joins TRBV29-1 and TRBJ1-2, with D perhaps TRBD1 (5 bases). CDR3: CSVGTGSEYGYTF. The CDR3 DNA is TGCAGCGTTGGAACAGGTTCAGAATATGGCTACACCTTC.